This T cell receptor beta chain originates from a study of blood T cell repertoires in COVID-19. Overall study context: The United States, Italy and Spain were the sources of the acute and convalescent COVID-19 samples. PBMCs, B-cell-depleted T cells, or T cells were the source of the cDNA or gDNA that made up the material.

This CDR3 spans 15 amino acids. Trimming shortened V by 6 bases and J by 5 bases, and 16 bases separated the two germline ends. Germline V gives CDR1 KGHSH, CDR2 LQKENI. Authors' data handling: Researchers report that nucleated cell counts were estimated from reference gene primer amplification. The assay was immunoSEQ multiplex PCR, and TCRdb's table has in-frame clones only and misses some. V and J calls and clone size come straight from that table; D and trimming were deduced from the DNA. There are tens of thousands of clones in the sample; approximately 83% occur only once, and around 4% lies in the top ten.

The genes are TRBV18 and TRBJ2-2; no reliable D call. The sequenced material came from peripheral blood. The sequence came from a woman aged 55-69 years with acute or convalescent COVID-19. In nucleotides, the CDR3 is TGTGCCAGCTCCCCGCGACTTGTTAGGACCGGGGAGCTGTTTTTT. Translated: CASSPRLVRTGELFF.